The source of this T cell receptor beta chain is a study of blood T cell repertoires in COVID-19. Under the authors' procedure: Amplification with reference gene primers provided the estimates of nucleated cell counts. Some clones are missing from TCRdb's copy, which holds only in-frame ones; the method was immunoSEQ multiplex PCR. The V and J calls and clone size were taken over from that table, and D and trimming were inferred from the DNA. Of 150,000 to 200,000 clones in the sample, around 79% were seen once. The table lists this clone with a few counts. This CDR3 contains 11 residues. V was clipped by 5 bases and J by 11 bases; unmatched bases: 5.

The clonotype comes from a woman between 35 and 50 years old with COVID-19, enrolled during active disease. The sequencing input was peripheral blood. V gene TRBV12-3 or TRBV12-4 combines with J gene TRBJ1-1, with 7 nucleotides matching TRBD1. CDR3 protein: CASSTDRKAFF. In nucleotides, the CDR3 is TGTGCCAGCAGTACGGACAGGAAGGCTTTCTTT.